Listed here are 8 T cell receptor beta chains from one sample, sequenced in a study of CD8+ T cells in alopecia areata. The treatment was: oral pan-JAK inhibitor, 5-10 mg twice daily. Sequencing relied on a cDNA template that was reverse transcribed from extracted RNA. Sequencing was performed with immunoSEQ multiplex PCR; in TCRdb, only in-frame clones are kept and a portion is missing. The sample lists fewer than 250,000 clones; 64% were seen once. The material was CD4+ T cells sorted from blood, obtained around week 50, from a patient treated with tofacitinib. These receptors were taken from a human donor with alopecia areata.

In its sample, this clone was seen a few times. This chain uses TRBV4-3 with TRBJ1-4; D not certain. The CDR3 has 16 residues. V was cut by 0 bases and J by 4 bases, with 12 bases left in between. Germline V gives CDR1 LGHNA, CDR2 YSLEER. Here the CDR3 DNA reads TGCGCCAGCAGCCAAGATTCACGGCAGCTTAATGAAAAACTGTTTTTT. Translation gives CASSQDSRQLNEKLFF.

The chain's CDR3 is CAWSAGYNQPQHF. The CDR3 DNA reads as TGTGCCTGGAGTGCGGGGTACAATCAGCCCCAGCATTTT. V and J are TRBV30 and TRBJ1-5, with D unresolved. V was cut by 1 base and J by 3 bases, with 7 bases left in between. This CDR3 has 13 residues. Germline CDR1 is GTSNPN and CDR2 is SVGIG (reference sequence).

This clone was counted once. The chain recombines TRBV27 with TRBJ2-4; 9 bases match TRBD2. V was clipped by 7 bases and J by 7 bases; unmatched bases: 8. This CDR3 spans 14 amino acids. CDR1 is MNHEY and CDR2 is SMNVEV in the germline V gene (reference sequence). In nucleotides, the CDR3 is TGTGCCAGCAAGAAGGCGGGGGGGATCAACATTCAGTACTTC. Its protein product is CASKKAGGINIQYF.

This chain uses TRBV29-1 with TRBJ1-2, with D uncertain. Germline assignment: CDR1 SQVTM and CDR2 ANQGSEA. The CDR3 runs 14 residues. V shed 6 bases and J shed 3 bases, with 17 bases lying between them. CDR3 protein: CSVIRDRRDYGYTF. The CDR3 coding sequence is TGCAGCGTAATCCGGGATCGCCGGGACTATGGCTACACCTTC.

This rearrangement joins TRBV11-2 to TRBJ2-6; D not resolved. This CDR3 has 14 residues. Germline V gene data show CDR1 as SGHAT and CDR2 as FQNNGV. The V gene lost 5 bases and the J gene lost 4 bases, with 9 bases spanning the gap. This CDR3 reads CASSLLLGANVLTF. CDR3 DNA: TGTGCCAGCAGCCTTCTTTTAGGGGCCAACGTCCTGACTTTC. The full variable domain, with the rest looked up from reference TRBV11-2 and TRBJ2-6, is EAGVAQSPRYKIIEKRQSVAFWCNPISGHATLYWYQQILGQGPKLLIQFQNNGVVDDSQLPKDRFSAERLKGVDSTLKIQPAKLEDSAVYLCASSLLLGANVLTFGAGSRLTVL.

The chain has TRBV2 and TRBJ1-2, with TRBD1 as a possible D gene (5 bases). There are 12 residues in the CDR3. Trimming took off 6 bases at V and 4 bases at J, with 9 bases between the two ends. Germline values: CDR1 SNHLY, CDR2 FYNNEI. The CDR3 loop reads CASRGPSYGYTF. The CDR3 bases are TGTGCCAGCAGGGGACCTAGCTATGGCTACACCTTC.

In this sample, this clone turned up a few times. The V call is TRBV4-1, the J call TRBJ1-4, with 7 bases lining up with TRBD1. CDR1 is MGHRA and CDR2 is YSYEKL in the germline V gene. The CDR3 sequence is 15 residues long. V trimming: 2 bases; J trimming: 13 bases; junction bases outside the gene matches: 13. The CDR3: CASSQTGQALGGLFF. CDR3 bases: TGCGCCAGCAGCCAAACCGGACAGGCCCTCGGGGGACTGTTTTTT.

This clone turned up a few times. The chain joins TRBV14 to TRBJ2-5; D is possibly TRBD1 (5 bases). There are 15 residues in the CDR3. V lost 3 bases to trimming and J lost 2 bases, with 13 bases between them. CDR1 is SGHDN and CDR2 is FVKESK in the germline V gene. CDR3 sequence: CASSHIRGVQETQYF. The CDR3 region has the DNA TGTGCCAGCAGCCATATAAGGGGCGTTCAAGAGACCCAGTACTTC.